Following are 7 T cell receptor beta chains from one sample sequenced in a study of PD-L1 blockade in urothelial cancer. Documented time point: pretreatment peripheral blood. This table comes from immunoSEQ multiplex PCR, and its TCRdb copy is limited to in-frame clones, with some not included. This sample has almost 50,000 clones, with about 86% found just once. The starting material was PBMCs, obtained around atezolizumab (anti-PD-L1) treatment. Every receptor here comes from a man between 65 and 79 years old with urothelial cancer.

The chain links TRBV11-1 to TRBJ2-2; D possibly corresponds to TRBD2 (6 bases). With 1 base removed from V and 6 bases from J, the gap between germline ends came to 12 bases. Germline lookup yields CDR1 SGHAT and CDR2 FQDESV (reference sequence). This CDR3 has 15 amino acids. CDR3 loop: CASSLVAGSAGELFF. CDR3 DNA: TGTGCCAGCAGCTTAGTCGCGGGATCTGCCGGGGAGCTGTTTTTT.

The J gene is TRBJ2-5, the V gene TRBV28, with 9 bases lining up with TRBD1. V lost 3 bases and J lost 2; bases outside the gene matches: 7. CDR1 is MDHEN and CDR2 is SYDVKM in the germline V gene. The CDR3 runs 16 residues. CDR3 amino acids: CASSFYRTGAQETQYF. CDR3 in DNA: TGTGCCAGCAGTTTTTATCGGACAGGGGCACAAGAGACCCAGTACTTC. The full variable domain, in which reference TRBV28 and TRBJ2-5 provide the parts outside the CDR3, is DVKVTQSSRYLVKRTGEKVFLECVQDMDHENMFWYRQDPGLGLRLIYFSYDVKMKEKGDIPEGYSVSREKKERFSLILESASTNQTSMYLCASSFYRTGAQETQYFGPGTRLLVL.

Note on this clone: Other DNA sequences of this sample code for an identical CDR3. V gene TRBV5-1 combines with J gene TRBJ1-1; 8 bases fit TRBD1. Germline V gene lookup returns CDR1 SGHRS and CDR2 YFSETQ. The CDR3 extends over 14 amino acids. V was pared by 4 bases and J by 4 bases, with 6 bases of the junction left unmatched. The CDR3 DNA reads as TGCGCCAGCAGCCCTGGACAGGGTGGCACTGAAGCTTTCTTT. The encoded protein is CASSPGQGGTEAFF.

The V and J genes are TRBV5-6 and TRBJ1-2; D is uncertain. Germline lookup yields CDR1 SGHDT and CDR2 YYEEEE. The CDR3 spans 14 residues. V lost 1 base and J 2 bases, leaving 9 bases between the germline ends. CDR3 bases: TGTGCCAGCAGCTTGATCCAGCGGAACTATGGCTACACCTTC. Amino acids: CASSLIQRNYGYTF.

This clone was recorded only once. V gene TRBV25-1 combines with J gene TRBJ2-7; D gene unclear. With 8 bases removed from V and 0 bases from J, the gap between germline ends came to 11 bases. Germline values: CDR1 MGHDK, CDR2 SYGVNS. The CDR3 consists of 13 residues. The CDR3 reads CASRGVSSYEQYF. As DNA, the CDR3 is TGTGCCAGCCGCGGTGTCAGCTCCTACGAGCAGTACTTC.

The CDR3 DNA is TGTGCCAGTAGTATGACAGGCCCCTATGGCTACACCTTC. The encoded protein is CASSMTGPYGYTF. The chain is built from TRBV19 and TRBJ1-2; tentatively, D is TRBD1 (6 bases). From germline, CDR1 is LNHDA and CDR2 SQIVND (reference sequence). Trimming left V 3 bases short and J 4 bases short, with 9 bases between. The CDR3 spans 13 residues.

This clone was observed once. This CDR3 is CASSEQQRITDTQYF. CDR3 nucleotides: TGTGCCAGCAGTGAACAGCAGAGGATCACAGATACGCAGTATTTT. The V and J genes are TRBV6-1 and TRBJ2-3; D is unresolved. The CDR3 is 15 amino acids. V was cut by 2 bases and J by 2 bases, with 11 bases left in between. The V gene's germline CDR1 is MNHNS and CDR2 SASEGT.